This TCR beta chain was obtained from a study of T-cell memory formation after mild COVID-19. About the research overall: TCR clusters were largely donor specific.

Trimming shortened V by 1 base and J by 6 bases, and 14 bases separated the two germline ends. Per the germline V gene, CDR1 is SGDLS and CDR2 is YYNGEE. The CDR3 runs to 15 residues. Overall study results and limits: Pre-infection memory carried some responding clones, suggesting that cross-reactive memory joined. SARS-CoV-2 specificity of second-wave clones peaking day 37 was unconfirmed.

With constant-segment primers, 5'RACE yielded cDNA libraries of TCR alpha and TCR beta that carried sample barcodes and UMIs. MiXCR, applied by TCRdb to the 5' RACE reads, yields one record per CDR3 protein. The table has some 210,000 distinct CDR3 sequences, roughly a tenth seen once. This clonotype came up a few times. Its antigen remains unknown. Material for sequencing was PBMCs or a T cell subset sorted from them (not recorded which). The gene calls are TRBV9 and TRBJ2-1; a weak D match, TRBD2 (5 bases). The TCR was taken from a man younger than 35 who had mild COVID-19 (a few samples of this study predate the infection). Cell type and time point are not known. This CDR3 is CASSVTPGLSNEQFF. The CDR3 DNA reads TGTGCCAGCAGCGTAACCCCCGGACTGTCCAATGAGCAGTTCTTC.